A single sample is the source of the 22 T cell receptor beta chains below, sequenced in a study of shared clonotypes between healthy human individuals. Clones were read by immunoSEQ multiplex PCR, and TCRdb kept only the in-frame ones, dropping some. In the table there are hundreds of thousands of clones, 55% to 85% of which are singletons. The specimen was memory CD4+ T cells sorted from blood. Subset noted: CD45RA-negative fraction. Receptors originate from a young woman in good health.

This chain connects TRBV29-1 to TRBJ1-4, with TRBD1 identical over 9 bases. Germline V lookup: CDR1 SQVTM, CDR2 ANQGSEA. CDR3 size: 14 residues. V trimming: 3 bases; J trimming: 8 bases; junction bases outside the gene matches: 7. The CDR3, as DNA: TGCAGCGTTGAGCGACAGGGGGATCGGGAAAAACTGTTTTTT. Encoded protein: CSVERQGDREKLFF.

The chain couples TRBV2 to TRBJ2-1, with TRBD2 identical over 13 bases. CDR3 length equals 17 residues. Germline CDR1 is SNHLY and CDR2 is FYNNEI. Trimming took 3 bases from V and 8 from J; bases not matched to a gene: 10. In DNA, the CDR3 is TGTGCCAGCAGTGATCTCATAACTAGCGGGAGGGTCGATGAGCAGTTCTTC. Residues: CASSDLITSGRVDEQFF.

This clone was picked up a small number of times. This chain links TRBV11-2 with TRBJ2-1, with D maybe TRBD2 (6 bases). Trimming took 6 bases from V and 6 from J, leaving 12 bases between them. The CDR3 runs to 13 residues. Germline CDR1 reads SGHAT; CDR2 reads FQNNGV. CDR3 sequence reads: CASRGTGVNEQFF. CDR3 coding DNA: TGTGCCAGCAGAGGGACTGGCGTCAATGAGCAGTTCTTC.

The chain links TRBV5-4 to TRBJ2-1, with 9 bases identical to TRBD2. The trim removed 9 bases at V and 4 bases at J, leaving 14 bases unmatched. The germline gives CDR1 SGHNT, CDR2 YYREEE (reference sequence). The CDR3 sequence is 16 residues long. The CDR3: CATRRGSGSGYNEQFF. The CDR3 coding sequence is TGTGCCACCCGTCGGGGTAGCGGGAGTGGGTACAATGAGCAGTTCTTC.

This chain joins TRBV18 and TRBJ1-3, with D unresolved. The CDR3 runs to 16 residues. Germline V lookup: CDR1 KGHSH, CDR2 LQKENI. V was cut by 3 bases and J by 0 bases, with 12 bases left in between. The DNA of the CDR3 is TGTGCCAGCTCACCTTGGCCACGTGACTCTGGAAACACCATATATTTT. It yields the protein CASSPWPRDSGNTIYF.

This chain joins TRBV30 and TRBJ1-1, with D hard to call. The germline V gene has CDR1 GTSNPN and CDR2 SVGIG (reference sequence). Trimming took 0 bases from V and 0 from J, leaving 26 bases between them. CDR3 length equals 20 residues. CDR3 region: CAWSVIASSQRYYMNTEAFF. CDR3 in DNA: TGTGCCTGGAGTGTAATCGCGAGTTCACAGCGATATTACATGAACACTGAAGCTTTCTTT.

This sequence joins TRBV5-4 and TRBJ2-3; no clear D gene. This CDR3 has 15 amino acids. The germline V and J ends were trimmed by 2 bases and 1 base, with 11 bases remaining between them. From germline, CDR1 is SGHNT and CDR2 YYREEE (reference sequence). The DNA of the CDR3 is TGTGCCAGCAGCTTAGGTGGCCGGGGCACAGATACGCAGTATTTT. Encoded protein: CASSLGGRGTDTQYF.

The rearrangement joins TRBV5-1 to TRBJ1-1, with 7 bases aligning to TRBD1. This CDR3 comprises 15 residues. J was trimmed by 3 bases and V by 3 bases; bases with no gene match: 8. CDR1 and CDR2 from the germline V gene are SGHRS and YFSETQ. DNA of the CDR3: TGCGCCAGCAGCTCTGATGGACAGGAGTACACTGAAGCTTTCTTT. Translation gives CASSSDGQEYTEAFF.

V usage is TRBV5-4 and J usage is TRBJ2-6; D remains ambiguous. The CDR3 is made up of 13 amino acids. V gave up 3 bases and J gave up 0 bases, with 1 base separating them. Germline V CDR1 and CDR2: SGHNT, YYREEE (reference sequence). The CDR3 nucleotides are TGTGCCAGCAGCTACTCTGGGGCCAACGTCCTGACTTTC. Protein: CASSYSGANVLTF.

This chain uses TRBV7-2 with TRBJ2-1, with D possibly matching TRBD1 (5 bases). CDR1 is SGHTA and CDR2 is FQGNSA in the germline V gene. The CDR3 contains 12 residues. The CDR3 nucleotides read TGTGCTACCGTGGGGCTCTACAATGAGCAGTTCTTC. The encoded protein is CATVGLYNEQFF.

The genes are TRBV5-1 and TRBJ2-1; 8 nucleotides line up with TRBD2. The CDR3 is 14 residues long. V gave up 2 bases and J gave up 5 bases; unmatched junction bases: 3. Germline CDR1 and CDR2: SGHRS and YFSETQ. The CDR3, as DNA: TGCGCCAGCAGCTTATTAGCGGGAAACAATGAGCAGTTCTTC. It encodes CASSLLAGNNEQFF.

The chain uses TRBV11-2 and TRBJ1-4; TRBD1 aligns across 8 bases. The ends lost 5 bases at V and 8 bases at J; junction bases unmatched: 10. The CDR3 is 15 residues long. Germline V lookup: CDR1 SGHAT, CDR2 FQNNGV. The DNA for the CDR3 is TGTGCCAGCAGCCAAAGACAGGGGTTGGACGAAAAACTGTTTTTT. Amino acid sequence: CASSQRQGLDEKLFF. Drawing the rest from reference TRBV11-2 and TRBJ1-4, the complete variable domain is EAGVAQSPRYKIIEKRQSVAFWCNPISGHATLYWYQQILGQGPKLLIQFQNNGVVDDSQLPKDRFSAERLKGVDSTLKIQPAKLEDSAVYLCASSQRQGLDEKLFFGSGTQLSVL.

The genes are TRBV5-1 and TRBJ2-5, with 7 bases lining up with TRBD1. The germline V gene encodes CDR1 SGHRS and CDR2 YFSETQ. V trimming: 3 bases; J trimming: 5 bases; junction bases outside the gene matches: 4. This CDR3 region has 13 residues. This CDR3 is CASSSGQEETQYF. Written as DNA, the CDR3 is TGCGCCAGCAGCTCAGGACAGGAGGAGACCCAGTACTTC.

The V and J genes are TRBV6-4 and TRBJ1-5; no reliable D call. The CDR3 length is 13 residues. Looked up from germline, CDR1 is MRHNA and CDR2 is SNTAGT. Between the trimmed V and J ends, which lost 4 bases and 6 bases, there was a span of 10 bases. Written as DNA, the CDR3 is TGTGCCAGCAGTGTGGATTCGGGTCAGCCCCAGCATTTT. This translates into CASSVDSGQPQHF.

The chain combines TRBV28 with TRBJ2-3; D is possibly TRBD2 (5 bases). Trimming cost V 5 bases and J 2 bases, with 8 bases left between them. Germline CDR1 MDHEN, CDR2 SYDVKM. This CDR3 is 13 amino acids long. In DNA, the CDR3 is TGTGCCAGCAGTGGCGGGCCCACAGATACGCAGTATTTT. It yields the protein CASSGGPTDTQYF.

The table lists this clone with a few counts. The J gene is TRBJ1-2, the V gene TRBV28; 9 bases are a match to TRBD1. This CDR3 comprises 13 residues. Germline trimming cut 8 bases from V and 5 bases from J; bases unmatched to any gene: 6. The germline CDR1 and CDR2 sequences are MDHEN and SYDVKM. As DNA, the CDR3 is TGTGCCAGCGGACGGACAGGGGTTTATGGCTACACCTTC. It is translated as CASGRTGVYGYTF.

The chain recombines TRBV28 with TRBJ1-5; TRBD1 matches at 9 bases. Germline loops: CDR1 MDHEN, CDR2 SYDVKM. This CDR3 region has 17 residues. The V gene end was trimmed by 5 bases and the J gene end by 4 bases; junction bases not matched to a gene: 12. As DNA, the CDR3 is TGTGCCAGCAGTGGCTACAGGGGGCGCGGGGGAAATCAGCCCCAGCATTTT. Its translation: CASSGYRGRGGNQPQHF.

DNA for the CDR3: TGTGCCAGCTCCCAAGGGGGACCGGGCGAGACCCAGTACTTC. Translated, it gives CASSQGGPGETQYF. The chain uses TRBV18 and TRBJ2-5, with a tentative D call TRBD1 (6 bases). The CDR3 loop spans 14 amino acids. CDR1 KGHSH and CDR2 LQKENI come from the germline V gene. V shed 6 bases and J shed 5 bases, with 16 bases lying between them.

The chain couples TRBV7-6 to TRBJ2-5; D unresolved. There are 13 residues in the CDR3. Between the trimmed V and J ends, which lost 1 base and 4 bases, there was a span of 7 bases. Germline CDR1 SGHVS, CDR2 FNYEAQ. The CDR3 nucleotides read TGTGCCAGCAGCTTAGGTTTCGGAGAGACCCAGTACTTC. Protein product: CASSLGFGETQYF.

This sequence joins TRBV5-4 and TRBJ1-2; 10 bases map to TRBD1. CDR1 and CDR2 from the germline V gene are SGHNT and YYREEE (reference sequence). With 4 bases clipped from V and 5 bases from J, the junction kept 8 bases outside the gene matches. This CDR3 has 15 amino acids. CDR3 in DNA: TGTGCCAGCAGCCCGGGGGGACAGGGGAATTATGGCTACACCTTC. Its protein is CASSPGGQGNYGYTF.

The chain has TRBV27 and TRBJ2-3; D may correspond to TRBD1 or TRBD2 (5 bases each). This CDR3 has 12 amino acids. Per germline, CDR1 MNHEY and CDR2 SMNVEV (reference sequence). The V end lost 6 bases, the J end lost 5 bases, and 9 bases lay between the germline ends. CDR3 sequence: CASRPRGDTQYF. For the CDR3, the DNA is TGTGCCAGCAGGCCGAGGGGAGATACGCAGTATTTT.

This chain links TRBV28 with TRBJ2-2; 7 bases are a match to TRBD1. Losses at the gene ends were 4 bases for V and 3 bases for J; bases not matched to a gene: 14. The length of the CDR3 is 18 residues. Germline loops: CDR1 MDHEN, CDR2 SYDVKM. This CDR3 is CASSSTGTAYSYTGELFF. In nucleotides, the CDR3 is TGTGCCAGCAGTTCGACCGGGACAGCATATTCCTACACCGGGGAGCTGTTTTTT. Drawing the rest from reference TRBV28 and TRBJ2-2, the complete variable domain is DVKVTQSSRYLVKRTGEKVFLECVQDMDHENMFWYRQDPGLGLRLIYFSYDVKMKEKGDIPEGYSVSREKKERFSLILESASTNQTSMYLCASSSTGTAYSYTGELFFGEGSRLTVL.